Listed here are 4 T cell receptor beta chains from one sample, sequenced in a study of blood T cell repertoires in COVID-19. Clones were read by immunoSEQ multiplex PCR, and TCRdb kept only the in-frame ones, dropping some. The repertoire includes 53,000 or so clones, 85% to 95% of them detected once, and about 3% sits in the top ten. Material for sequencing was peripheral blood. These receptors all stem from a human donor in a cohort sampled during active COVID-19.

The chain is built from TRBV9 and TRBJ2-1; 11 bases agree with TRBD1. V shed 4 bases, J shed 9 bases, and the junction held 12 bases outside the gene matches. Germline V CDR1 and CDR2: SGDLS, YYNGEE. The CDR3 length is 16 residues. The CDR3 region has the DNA TGTGCCAGCAGCCCGCACTGGGGACAGGGGGGGATTGAGCAGTTCTTC. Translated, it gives CASSPHWGQGGIEQFF.

The CDR3: CASSLSGNQPQHF. The CDR3 region has the DNA TGTGCCAGCAGCTTATCAGGGAATCAGCCCCAGCATTTT. This rearrangement joins TRBV7-9 to TRBJ1-5; the D gene is possibly TRBD1 (5 bases). Trimming stripped 2 bases from V and 4 bases from J, with 6 bases between. Germline-derived CDR1 and CDR2 are SEHNR and FQNEAQ (reference sequence). The CDR3 has 13 amino acids.

The CDR3 protein is CAWRVAVEQYF. The CDR3 bases are TGTGCCTGGAGGGTGGCGGTCGAGCAGTACTTC. The chain uses TRBV30 and TRBJ2-7; D is unresolved. Trimming took 3 bases from V and 6 from J, leaving 9 bases between them. Per germline, CDR1 GTSNPN and CDR2 SVGIG (reference sequence). This CDR3 has 11 residues.

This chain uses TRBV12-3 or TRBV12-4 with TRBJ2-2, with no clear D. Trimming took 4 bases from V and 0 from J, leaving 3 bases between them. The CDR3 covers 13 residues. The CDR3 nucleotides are TGTGCCAGCAGTTCCGCGAACACCGGGGAGCTGTTTTTT. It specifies CASSSANTGELFF.